This T cell receptor beta chain was sequenced for a study of shared clonotypes between healthy human individuals. This CDR3 contains 14 residues. Trimming removed 1 base at V and 0 bases at J, with 4 bases between. The germline V gene has CDR1 SGHAT and CDR2 FQNNGV. The data were produced by immunoSEQ multiplex PCR, yet TCRdb's version contains in-frame clones alone and is incomplete. Of 300,000 to 400,000 clones listed, around four fifths are singletons. Remarks on this clone: The identical CDR3 is also encoded by other nucleotide sequences in the sample.

The chain links TRBV11-2 to TRBJ2-1; no clear D gene. The clonotype was recovered from a young man in good health. Source material: memory CD4+ T cells sorted from blood. Specified subset: CD45RA-negative fraction. Written as DNA, the CDR3 is TGTGCCAGCAGCTTAGTACTCTCCTACAATGAGCAGTTCTTC. Protein product: CASSLVLSYNEQFF. Based on the CDR3 plus reference TRBV11-2 and TRBJ2-1, the full variable domain is EAGVAQSPRYKIIEKRQSVAFWCNPISGHATLYWYQQILGQGPKLLIQFQNNGVVDDSQLPKDRFSAERLKGVDSTLKIQPAKLEDSAVYLCASSLVLSYNEQFFGPGTRLTVL.